One T cell receptor (beta chain) is described in this entry. What it recognizes is unknown. The data originate from a study of T cell responses to AZD1222 COVID-19 vaccine. Overall study results and limits: Only after the peak T cell response were repertoires sampled. Increased Spike-specific TCR breadth and depth were observed after two AZD1222 doses. White British people made up most donors, females outnumbered males, and clonal diversity was possibly underestimated. AZD1222 recipients seropositive at baseline numbered only six.

Using immunoSEQ multiplex PCR, the repertoire was profiled, and TCRdb retains in-frame clones only, with some absent. The top ten hold 0.95% to 1.3% of the sample, which has some 170,000 clones, about 93% seen once. Per the germline V gene, CDR1 is SGHNT and CDR2 is YYREEE (reference sequence). This CDR3 contains 14 residues. V dropped 4 bases and J dropped 4; count of bases not matched to a gene: 7. The sample here was peripheral blood, taken 28 days after the second dose of the MenACWY control vaccine. J is TRBJ1-1 and V is TRBV5-4, with TRBD1 matching 7 bases. This sequence was found in an adult who received the MenACWY meningococcal vaccine as a control. The CDR3 DNA sequence: TGTGCCAGCAGCCCCGAGACAGGGACCACTGAAGCTTTCTTT. It yields the protein CASSPETGTTEAFF.